The 5 T cell receptor beta chains below come from one sample, sequenced in a study of spatial heterogeneity in lung cancer. A single record per CDR3 protein comes from TCRdb applying MiXCR to the 5' RACE reads. The table lists just under 95,000 distinct CDR3 sequences, approximately 12% of them singletons. Time point described: sample taken at primary tumor resection. The source was PBMCs, collected at surgery. All receptors derive from a male donor with early-stage non-small cell lung cancer.

This clonotype was recorded a few times. The rearrangement links TRBV4-3 to TRBJ2-7; D call uncertain. The CDR3 consists of 16 residues. Germline V lookup: CDR1 LGHNA, CDR2 YSLEER. Trimming cost V 0 bases and J 0 bases, with 12 bases left between them. CDR3 DNA: TGCGCCAGCAGCCAAGATAGAGAGGCACCCTCCTACGAGCAGTACTTC. Amino acid sequence: CASSQDREAPSYEQYF.

This clonotype was recorded at least ten times. The chain is built from TRBV5-1 and TRBJ2-3; D remains ambiguous. This CDR3 contains 15 residues. V lost 0 bases, J lost 0 bases, and 8 bases lay in between. Germline V CDR1 and CDR2: SGHRS, YFSETQ. The CDR3 loop reads CASSLDSASTDTQYF. The DNA for the CDR3 is TGCGCCAGCAGCTTGGATTCAGCTAGCACAGATACGCAGTATTTT.

This clonotype was seen repeatedly, ten times or more. V usage is TRBV5-1 and J usage is TRBJ1-6, with 7 bases matching TRBD1. The CDR3 loop spans 13 amino acids. V lost 4 bases to trimming and J lost 9 bases; unmatched junction nucleotides: 4. Per the germline V gene, CDR1 is SGHRS and CDR2 is YFSETQ. CDR3 coding DNA: TGCGCCAGCAGCCAGACAGGGAGTTCACCCCTCCACTTT. Translated, it gives CASSQTGSSPLHF. The entire variable domain, with the rest obtained from reference TRBV5-1 and TRBJ1-6, is as follows: KAGVTQTPRYLIKTRGQQVTLSCSPISGHRSVSWYQQTPGQGLQFLFEYFSETQRNKGNFPGRFSGRQFSNSRSEMNVSTLELGDSALYLCASSQTGSSPLHFGNGTRLTVT.

This clonotype showed up just a few times. The chain recombines TRBV24-1 with TRBJ2-2; D uncertain. Trimming removed 4 bases from V and 0 bases from J, with 11 bases in between. CDR1 and CDR2 from the germline V gene are KGHDR and SFDVKD. This CDR3 has 16 amino acids. The CDR3, as DNA: TGTGCCACCAGTGAACTCCGGGCCACGAACACCGGGGAGCTGTTTTTT. Encoded protein: CATSELRATNTGELFF.

This clonotype was seen a handful of times. The rearrangement links TRBV12-3 or TRBV12-4 to TRBJ2-5; the D gene is possibly TRBD1 (6 bases). The germline V and J ends were trimmed by 0 bases and 5 bases, with 19 bases remaining between them. The CDR3 consists of 17 residues. In DNA form, the CDR3 reads TGTGCCAGCAGTTTAGCGCTGGGCAGGGGCGGCGGGGAGACCCAGTACTTC. It translates to CASSLALGRGGGETQYF.